One and the same sample provided the 7 T cell receptor beta chains below, sequenced in a study of early T cells in non-severe SARS-CoV-2 infection. Each CDR3 protein is one row after TCRdb ran MiXCR on the 5' RACE reads. The sample consists of approximately 79,000 distinct CDR3 sequences, approximately 13% of them appearing once. The material sequenced was whole blood. Receptors originate from an adult who was a healthcare worker with PCR-confirmed SARS-CoV-2 infection or an uninfected control (not recorded which).

This clonotype was counted at least ten times. The rearrangement uses TRBV5-1 and TRBJ1-1; no clear D gene. Between the trimmed V and J ends, which lost 0 bases and 1 base, there was a span of 4 bases. There are 13 residues in the CDR3. The V gene's germline CDR1 is SGHRS and CDR2 YFSETQ. CDR3 sequence reads: CASSLDPNTEAFF. The CDR3, as DNA: TGCGCCAGCAGCTTGGACCCGAACACTGAAGCTTTCTTT.

This clonotype has only a few counts. The rearrangement links TRBV2 to TRBJ1-5, with D perhaps TRBD1 (6 bases). This CDR3 has 14 amino acids. Trimming left V 8 bases short and J 0 bases short, with 11 bases between. Per germline, CDR1 SNHLY and CDR2 FYNNEI. The chain's CDR3 is CASRGGYSNQPQHF. The CDR3 coding sequence is TGTGCCAGCCGAGGGGGATATAGCAATCAGCCCCAGCATTTT. Combining the CDR3 with reference TRBV2 and TRBJ1-5 gives the whole variable domain EPEVTQTPSHQVTQMGQEVILRCVPISNHLYFYWYRQILGQKVEFLVSFYNNEISEKSEIFDDQFSVERPDGSNFTLKIRSTKLEDSAMYFCASRGGYSNQPQHFGDGTRLSIL.

This clonotype was found a few times. The chain employs TRBV14 and TRBJ2-2; D is uncertain. Germline V gene sequence: CDR1 SGHDN, CDR2 FVKESK. CDR3 size: 15 residues. Deletions cut 1 base from V and 5 bases from J, with 11 bases between. CDR3 protein: CASSQVRSATGELFF. The CDR3 DNA reads as TGTGCCAGCAGCCAAGTCCGATCCGCAACCGGGGAGCTGTTTTTT.

The rearrangement uses TRBV5-1 and TRBJ2-7, with 8 bases that match TRBD1. CDR1 SGHRS and CDR2 YFSETQ come from the germline V gene. The CDR3 is 14 residues long. The junction had 10 bases not matched to a gene; V was cut back by 5 bases and J by 6 bases. The DNA for the CDR3 is TGCGCCAGCAGTGAGGGGCAGGGGGCGTCCGAGCAGTACTTC. It specifies CASSEGQGASEQYF.

The chain has TRBV7-9 and TRBJ2-1; no clear D. The length of the CDR3 is 11 residues. Between the trimmed V and J ends, which lost 3 bases and 5 bases, there was a span of 2 bases. CDR1 is SEHNR and CDR2 is FQNEAQ in the germline V gene (reference sequence). Here the CDR3 DNA reads TGTGCCAGCAGCTTTGACAATGAGCAGTTCTTC. Translated, it gives CASSFDNEQFF.

This clonotype has only a few counts. One end of the junction is discordant with germline, which a read error may explain. The CDR3 nucleotides read TGTGCCAGCAGCCTAGACAGGTTGGAGACCCAGTACTTC. Encoded protein: CASSLDRLETQYF. The rearrangement uses TRBV11-2 and TRBJ2-5, with D maybe TRBD1 (6 bases). CDR1 and CDR2 (germline): SGHAT, FQNNGV. This CDR3 has 13 amino acids.

The chain employs TRBV28 and TRBJ1-1; D gene ambiguous. The germline CDR1 and CDR2 sequences are MDHEN and SYDVKM. The CDR3 is 15 amino acids. Trimming removed 5 bases at V and 4 bases at J, with 17 bases between. CDR3 in amino acids: CASSPSLTWSTEAFF. CDR3 nucleotide sequence: TGTGCCAGCAGTCCCTCCCTGACATGGAGCACTGAAGCTTTCTTT. Together with reference TRBV28 and TRBJ1-1, the CDR3 gives the full variable domain: DVKVTQSSRYLVKRTGEKVFLECVQDMDHENMFWYRQDPGLGLRLIYFSYDVKMKEKGDIPEGYSVSREKKERFSLILESASTNQTSMYLCASSPSLTWSTEAFFGQGTRLTVV.